Listed here is a single T cell receptor beta chain. The data were taken from a study of blood T cell repertoires in COVID-19. Study information: Acute-phase and convalescent COVID-19 samples originated in the United States, Italy and Spain. Sources were T cells, B-cell-depleted T cells, or PBMCs; the material itself was cDNA or gDNA.

The CDR3 extends over 17 amino acids. Trimming left V 0 bases short and J 1 base short, with 15 bases between. CDR1 and CDR2 (germline): WSHSY, SAAADI. It was during active infection that Seattle patients were enrolled and then longitudinally followed. Original processing notes: Amplifying reference gene primers gave estimates of nucleated cell counts. Generated by immunoSEQ multiplex PCR, the TCRdb table keeps only in-frame clones and is missing some. V, J and clone size derive from that table, while D and trimming were established from the DNA sequence. This repertoire shows around 46,000 clones, 70% to 90% found once; its top ten account for around 32%.

The sample consisted of peripheral blood. The chain has TRBV10-2 and TRBJ1-1; maybe TRBD1 (6 bases). The sequence was obtained from a woman of 80 years or more with COVID-19, enrolled during active disease. The CDR3 DNA sequence: TGCGCCAGCAGTGAGTCGAGGGGGGGCGCACGGAACACTGAAGCTTTCTTT. Residues: CASSESRGGARNTEAFF.